This is a list of T cell receptor beta chains from one sample in a study of shared T cell receptors in the human thymus. The data were produced by immunoSEQ multiplex PCR, yet TCRdb's version contains in-frame clones alone and is incomplete. In the table there are hundreds of thousands of clones, about 89% of which are singletons. Separately, the same data were catalogued under a study of human thymus T cells.

The sequencing input was thymocytes. Receptor source: a boy less than two years old with a congenital heart defect. The CDR3 runs from the conserved cysteine through the conserved F or W. Fields, in order: CDR3 protein, J gene, V gene, D gene. A D gene is named only where the DNA matches it firmly.

CASSQGAPLTYEQYF | TRBJ2-7 | TRBV14 | .
CASSLGPHNREQFF | TRBJ2-1 | TRBV7-2 | .
CASSESHTNGYTF | TRBJ1-2 | TRBV2 | .
CASSSGTGIEEEKEKLFF | TRBJ1-4 | TRBV11-2 | TRBD1
CASTLGAGVTYEQYF | TRBJ2-7 | TRBV5-6 | .
CASSQDGAETLAKNIQYF | TRBJ2-4 | TRBV4-2 | .
CATLDRAPIATNEKLFF | TRBJ1-4 | TRBV15 | TRBD1
CASSLMAGMSYGYTF | TRBJ1-2 | TRBV7-2 | .
CASSLRGCTEAFF | TRBJ1-1 | TRBV7-9 | .
CASKGSYGYTF | TRBJ1-2 | TRBV12-5 | .
CASSFDRTGDEQYF | TRBJ2-7 | TRBV5-1 | .
CASSPGGYTEAFF | TRBJ1-1 | TRBV27 | .
CASSQRTGGYEQYF | TRBJ2-7 | TRBV16 | TRBD1
CASSDDREPTNEKLFF | TRBJ1-4 | TRBV9 | TRBD1
CASSQEWTSGRTNTGELFF | TRBJ2-2 | TRBV4-1 | TRBD2
CASSPGQVSGYTF | TRBJ1-2 | TRBV10-2 | TRBD1
CASSPVKYNSPLHF | TRBJ1-6 | TRBV4-3 | .
CASSRATGTEKNIQYF | TRBJ2-4 | TRBV14 | TRBD1
CASSLHQGFSIYEQYF | TRBJ2-7 | TRBV7-8 | .
CASSFDTGGSDTQYF | TRBJ2-3 | TRBV5-4 | TRBD2
CASSIDYVELFF | TRBJ2-2 | TRBV19 | .
CASHGAWGAPLHF | TRBJ1-6 | TRBV5-1 | .
CSAPGQGNTGELFF | TRBJ2-2 | TRBV29-1 | TRBD1
CASSHQGGHEQFF | TRBJ2-1 | TRBV7-3 | .
CATSRQGLAGGRTYEQYF | TRBJ2-7 | TRBV15 | TRBD2
CASSVVRGGWETEAFF | TRBJ1-1 | TRBV9 | .
CASERGTYYSNQPQHF | TRBJ1-5 | TRBV5-8 | .
CASSADGGGSNQPQHF | TRBJ1-5 | TRBV9 | .
CASSTSANQETQYF | TRBJ2-5 | TRBV2 | .
CASSPNLPIAYEQYF | TRBJ2-7 | TRBV11-2 | .
CASSLGLAGGLPYTQYF | TRBJ2-3 | TRBV7-2 | TRBD2
CAISESGGYGANVLTF | TRBJ2-6 | TRBV10-3 | TRBD1
CASSKYSGRSYEQYF | TRBJ2-7 | TRBV21-1 | .
CASSLSSGRYTDTQYF | TRBJ2-3 | TRBV27 | TRBD2
CASSSTAARDRAYEQYF | TRBJ2-7 | TRBV11-2 | TRBD1
CSARGTFEAFF | TRBJ1-1 | TRBV20-1 | .
CASSYSGREGNGYTF | TRBJ1-2 | TRBV6-5 | .
CASSDHRVEQYF | TRBJ2-7 | TRBV2 | .
CASSEGQGAYNEQFF | TRBJ2-1 | TRBV6-1 | TRBD1
CASSLGTSGSNEQFF | TRBJ2-1 | TRBV11-2 | TRBD2
CASSPTGYQPQHF | TRBJ1-5 | TRBV18 | .